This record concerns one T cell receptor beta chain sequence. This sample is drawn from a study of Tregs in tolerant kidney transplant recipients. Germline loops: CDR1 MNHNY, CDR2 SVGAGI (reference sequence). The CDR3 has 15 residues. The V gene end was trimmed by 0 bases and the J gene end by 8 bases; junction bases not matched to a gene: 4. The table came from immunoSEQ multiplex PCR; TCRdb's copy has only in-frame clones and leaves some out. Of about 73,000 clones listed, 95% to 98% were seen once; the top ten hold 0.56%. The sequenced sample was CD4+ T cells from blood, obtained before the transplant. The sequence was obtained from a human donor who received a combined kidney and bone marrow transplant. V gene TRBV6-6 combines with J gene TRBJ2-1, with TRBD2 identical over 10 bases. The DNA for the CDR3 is TGTGCCAGCAGTTACTCGAGCGGGAGGGGTGATGAGCAGTTCTTC. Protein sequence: CASSYSSGRGDEQFF.